Each of the 23 T cell receptor beta chains below was sequenced from the same sample in a study of T cell repertoires in cytomegalovirus infection. TCRdb ran MiXCR on the reads and lists one entry per CDR3 protein. The data hold some 700,000 distinct CDR3 sequences, with approximately 40% observed a single time. Sequenced sample: PBMCs. The receptors derive from a human donor in good health (CMV status not recorded). Some clones in this sample may be carry-over from other donors' samples.

This chain connects TRBV28 to TRBJ1-5; D is ambiguous. V was pared by 7 bases and J by 0 bases, with 7 bases between. From germline, CDR1 is MDHEN and CDR2 SYDVKM. The CDR3 runs 13 residues. CDR3 sequence reads: CASTSYSNQPQHF. CDR3 DNA: TGTGCCAGCACTTCTTATAGCAATCAGCCCCAGCATTTT.

The CDR3 here is CASSLKGGGRAEQFF. The CDR3 nucleotides read TGTGCCAGCAGCTTAAAAGGGGGCGGGAGGGCTGAGCAGTTCTTC. This rearrangement joins TRBV7-6 to TRBJ2-1; 9 bases line up with TRBD2. With 2 bases clipped from V and 9 bases from J, the junction kept 8 bases outside the gene matches. The CDR3 has 15 amino acids. Germline V CDR1 and CDR2: SGHVS, FNYEAQ.

The chain couples TRBV20-1 to TRBJ2-1, with no clear D. The CDR3 is 10 amino acids. Germline CDR1 and CDR2: DFQATT and SNEGSKA (reference sequence). V was pared by 3 bases and J by 10 bases, with 7 bases between. The CDR3 sequence: CSARYEEQFF. The CDR3 bases are TGCAGTGCTAGGTATGAAGAGCAGTTCTTC.

This clonotype was seen a few times. As DNA, the CDR3 is TGTGCCGCTTCCGGAACAGGGAAGGTTGGCTACACCTTC. This sequence encodes CAASGTGKVGYTF. This chain joins TRBV24-1 and TRBJ1-2, with D possibly TRBD1 on 6 matching bases. Between the trimmed V and J ends, which lost 12 bases and 7 bases, there was a span of 20 bases. CDR1 is KGHDR, CDR2 SFDVKD, per germline. This CDR3 has 13 residues.

The rearrangement joins TRBV28 to TRBJ2-7, with D maybe TRBD1 (6 bases). Germline V gene sequence: CDR1 MDHEN, CDR2 SYDVKM. The CDR3 has 16 residues. V was trimmed by 1 base and J by 0 bases, leaving 13 bases between them. CDR3: CASSLLGTSSSYEQYF. For the CDR3, the DNA is TGTGCCAGCAGTTTATTGGGGACATCGAGCTCCTACGAGCAGTACTTC.

The V and J genes are TRBV28 and TRBJ2-3; the D is unclear. V was clipped by 5 bases and J by 3 bases, with 15 bases between them. This CDR3 has 15 amino acids. The germline V gene encodes CDR1 MDHEN and CDR2 SYDVKM. CDR3 in amino acids: CASSRRTVGTDTQYF. For the CDR3, the DNA is TGTGCCAGCAGTAGACGCACAGTAGGGACAGATACGCAGTATTTT.

The chain employs TRBV11-1 and TRBJ1-3; D perhaps matches TRBD1 (5 bases). Per germline, CDR1 SGHAT and CDR2 FQDESV (reference sequence). The CDR3 extends over 16 amino acids. V was shortened by 5 bases and J by 4 bases, with 18 bases between the two germline ends. CDR3 DNA: TGTGCCAGCAGCCGGTGGACCGCCGGGGCAGGAAACACCATATATTTT. Its protein is CASSRWTAGAGNTIYF.

Comment on this clonotype: The junction departs from germline at one end; a sequencing error may be responsible. V gene TRBV5-3 combines with J gene TRBJ2-2, with D possibly called TRBD1 or TRBD2 (5 bases each). TRBV5-3 is recorded as an ORF, its role being uncertain. The length of the CDR3 is 16 residues. DNA of the CDR3: TGTGCCAGCAGCTTGGGGCTTGAGGGCTTCTCCGGGGAGCTGTTTTTT. It translates to CASSLGLEGFSGELFF.

This clonotype was detected a few times. The chain carries TRBV12-3 or TRBV12-4 and TRBJ2-3, with D hard to call. Deletions cut 4 bases from V and 6 bases from J, with 14 bases between. This CDR3 spans 14 amino acids. The CDR3 DNA sequence: TGTGCCAGCAGTTCTCGAGCCTCGACGGATACGCAGTATTTT. Translated, it gives CASSSRASTDTQYF.

V and J are TRBV6-1 and TRBJ1-2; possibly TRBD1 for D (6 bases). This CDR3 is built from 13 residues. V dropped 7 bases and J dropped 3 bases, with 12 bases sitting between them. Germline assignment: CDR1 MNHNS and CDR2 SASEGT. This chain's CDR3 is CASNRGDYYGYTF. CDR3 DNA: TGTGCCAGCAATAGGGGGGACTACTATGGCTACACCTTC.

This clonotype has just a few counts. The gene calls are TRBV7-6 and TRBJ2-5; 7 bases match TRBD1. This CDR3 contains 16 residues. CDR1 is SGHVS and CDR2 is FNYEAQ in the germline V gene. Trimming cost V 1 base and J 5 bases; bases outside gene matches: 10. Here the CDR3 DNA reads TGTGCCAGCAGCTTAGGGTTCGCAGGGGGAGTGGAGACCCAGTACTTC. This codes for CASSLGFAGGVETQYF.

V usage is TRBV10-3 and J usage is TRBJ2-1; 11 bases match TRBD2. Germline values: CDR1 ENHRY, CDR2 SYGVKD. J lost 5 bases, V lost 2 bases, and 2 bases had no gene match. The CDR3 spans 15 residues. The CDR3 coding sequence is TGTGCCATCAGTGAGAGACTAGCGGGGAACAATGAGCAGTTCTTC. Protein product: CAISERLAGNNEQFF.

This clonotype was counted only a few times. The rearrangement uses TRBV6-2 or TRBV6-3 and TRBJ1-5; 7 bases fit TRBD1. This CDR3 contains 15 residues. Germline loops: CDR1 MNHEY, CDR2 SVGEGT. The junction had 7 bases not matched to a gene; V was cut back by 8 bases and J by 0 bases. This CDR3 reads CASGDRDYSNQPQHF. CDR3 coding DNA: TGTGCCAGCGGGGACAGAGATTATAGCAATCAGCCCCAGCATTTT.

For this clonotype: Because it lacks the conserved phenylalanine or tryptophan at the end, this CDR3 is likely a read error. This chain connects TRBV2 to TRBJ2-7, with D perhaps matching TRBD2 (5 bases). Germline CDR1 reads SNHLY; CDR2 reads FYNNEI. With 10 bases removed from V and 0 bases from J, the gap between germline ends came to 13 bases. This CDR3 region has 13 residues. CDR3 region: CATTSGSSYEQYL. The CDR3 nucleotides read TGTGCCACCACGTCGGGGAGCTCCTACGAGCAGTACCTC.

The rearrangement links TRBV6-5 to TRBJ2-7; 7 nucleotides align to TRBD1. Trimming removed 11 bases from V and 4 bases from J; junction bases left unmatched: 17. The V gene's germline CDR1 is MNHEY and CDR2 SVGAGI. The CDR3 consists of 15 residues. CDR3 region: CARTRGQGQTYEQYF. DNA of the CDR3: TGTGCCCGCACCCGAGGTCAGGGACAGACGTACGAGCAGTACTTC.

This clonotype was observed a few times. V usage is TRBV12-3 or TRBV12-4 and J usage is TRBJ2-7, with D unresolved. V shed 7 bases and J shed 1 base, with 14 bases lying between them. The CDR3 extends over 14 amino acids. DNA of the CDR3: TGTGCCAGCACCAAAACAACACTTTCCTACGAGCAGTACTTC. Its protein product is CASTKTTLSYEQYF.

This chain uses TRBV20-1 with TRBJ2-2; D remains unclear. The V gene's germline CDR1 is DFQATT and CDR2 SNEGSKA (reference sequence). CDR3 length equals 12 residues. The CDR3 DNA follows: TGCAGCTGGTGGGGGAACACCGGGGAGCTGTTTTTT. This codes for CSWWGNTGELFF.

This clonotype was found a few times. Written as DNA, the CDR3 is TGTGCCAGCAGCTTCGCAGCGGTGGCTGACGAGCAGTACTTC. It codes for CASSFAAVADEQYF. The rearrangement uses TRBV7-2 and TRBJ2-7; the D gene is possibly TRBD2 (5 bases). The V gene's germline CDR1 is SGHTA and CDR2 FQGNSA. The CDR3 spans 14 residues. V lost 3 bases and J lost 5, with 14 bases in between.

The chain joins TRBV30 to TRBJ1-4; D gene uncertain. V lost 0 bases and J 10 bases, leaving 9 bases between the germline ends. The length of the CDR3 is 12 residues. Germline V gene data show CDR1 as GTSNPN and CDR2 as SVGIG (reference sequence). CDR3 loop: CAWSVRTLKLFF. In nucleotides, the CDR3 is TGTGCCTGGAGTGTACGGACTTTAAAACTGTTTTTT.

In nucleotides, the CDR3 is TGTGCCAGCAGCCAGTTTGACAGAGAAGCTTTCTTT. This translates into CASSQFDREAFF. V and J are TRBV3-1 and TRBJ1-1; tentatively, D is TRBD1 (5 bases). The CDR3 totals 12 residues. V was cut by 3 bases and J by 8 bases, with 10 bases left in between. Germline CDR1 LGHDT, CDR2 YNNKEL (reference sequence).

This clonotype was detected many times. This sequence joins TRBV7-9 and TRBJ2-4; D possibly uses TRBD1 or TRBD2 (6 bases each). The CDR3 is made up of 12 amino acids. V was pared by 8 bases and J by 5 bases, with 10 bases between. The germline gives CDR1 SEHNR, CDR2 FQNEAQ (reference sequence). The CDR3 loop reads CASGGRENIQYF. The CDR3, as DNA: TGTGCCAGCGGGGGGCGCGAAAACATTCAGTACTTC.

This clonotype has a single count. The rearrangement links TRBV29-1 to TRBJ2-1, with TRBD1 matching over 10 bases. The CDR3 consists of 14 residues. Germline assignment: CDR1 SQVTM and CDR2 ANQGSEA. Trimming removed 7 bases from V and 4 bases from J; junction bases left unmatched: 7. As DNA, the CDR3 is TGCAGCGCCACCCGGGACAGGGGATACAATGAGCAGTTCTTC. Translating gives CSATRDRGYNEQFF.

This clonotype was seen a few times. The V and J genes are TRBV7-8 and TRBJ2-1; D gene uncertain. The ends were cut back, 1 base at V and 8 bases at J, with 15 bases in the middle. The germline gives CDR1 SGHVS, CDR2 FQNEAQ. The CDR3 runs 15 residues. CDR3 bases: TGTGCCAGCAGCTTAGTATATGTGGGCCTAGATGAGCAGTTCTTC. Translation: CASSLVYVGLDEQFF.